This T cell receptor beta chain stems from a study of blood T cell repertoires in COVID-19. Study at large: From the United States, Italy and Spain came samples of acute and convalescent COVID-19. Sources were T cells, B-cell-depleted T cells, or PBMCs; the material itself was cDNA or gDNA.

Libraries were prepared by immunoSEQ multiplex PCR; TCRdb keeps only in-frame clonotypes and omits some of them. The table shows 200,000 or so clones, with about nine tenths occurring only once. V lost 5 bases to trimming and J lost 9 bases; unmatched junction nucleotides: 15. Per germline, CDR1 LGHDT and CDR2 YNNKEL (reference sequence). The CDR3 spans 16 residues. The clonotype originates from a man in his 70s with active or convalescent COVID-19. This sequence joins TRBV3-1 (or the pseudogene TRBV3-2) and TRBJ2-1; 8 bases align to TRBD2. Sequenced input: peripheral blood. CDR3 amino acids: CASSTTRLAPLSEQFF. The CDR3 DNA follows: TGTGCCAGCAGCACCACCAGACTAGCGCCTCTCAGTGAGCAGTTCTTC.